This T cell receptor (beta chain) was identified during a study of blood T cell repertoires in COVID-19 (dated by TCRdb to 2019 to 2021). Broadly, across the study: Samples covering the acute and convalescent phases of COVID-19 were provided by collaborators in the United States, Italy and Spain. The material from the prospective study consisted of cDNA or gDNA derived from T cells, B-cell-depleted T cells, or PBMCs. Deeply sampled blood TCRbeta repertoires from subjects exposed to, actively infected with, or recovered from COVID-19 were included in the dataset. The repertoires were made available in a free public database intended to serve as a resource for research on the immune response to SARS-CoV-2. Samples came from the ongoing ImmuneRACE study (first 160 participants) plus 1,254 subjects from 6 global collaborators. Nearly every sample came with metadata listing a de-identified subject ID, COVID-19 status, age in years and sex. Where available, HLA class I and class II types were taken from metadata supplied by the sample provider and were not determined by assay-based typing.

Concerning this clone itself: The antigen it recognizes is unknown. No base quality information exists; no much larger clone differs at one position.

TCRbeta CDR3 regions were amplified from genomic DNA using the immunoSEQ Assay, a bias-controlled multiplex PCR. For the original study's pipeline: Nucleated cell counts per sample were estimated from amplification of reference gene primers within the assay. To quantify the absolute abundance of each unique TCRbeta CDR3 rearrangement, sequence reads were collapsed and filtered. For each sample, productive Simpson clonality was calculated as the square root of Simpson's diversity index over productive rearrangements. Here the immuneACCESS table is served through TCRdb, limited to in-frame sequences with V and J called. Missing clones are a known gap in these copies; in checked studies unresolved V genes cover under half, and the rest lacks a known reason. V and J calls plus clone size are reproduced from that table; the DNA served to infer D and trimming. This sample gives approximately 100,000 clones in total; approximately 85% of them show up just once. Clones ranked in the top ten supply approximately 13% of the sample.

The collaborating institutions used their own protocols to collect whole blood in K2EDTA tubes. For TCRbeta analysis, collaborators shipped samples in one of three forms: frozen whole blood, isolated PBMCs, or DNA extracted from either of those sample types. The study at large found these results: How much clinical and demographic metadata was included differed by source and by participant, and the metadata was provided uncurated.

A distance of 21 bases separates the germline ends of V and J, which lose 9 bases and 7 bases respectively. The germline V gene provides CDR1 LGHNA and CDR2 YNFKEQ. The CDR3 numbers 14 residues from cysteine through phenylalanine. Of the read, only the CDR3 DNA is kept; its 42 bases are in frame from base 1. The sample comprised peripheral blood. The sequence links TRBV4-2 to TRBJ1-2; a weak D assignment points to TRBD1 (6 bases agree). The receptor comes from a human donor in a cohort sampled during active COVID-19. The DNA sequence is as follows: TGTGCCAGTAAAAAGGGGGAGAGTCTGGGTGGCTACACCTTC. This is translated as CASKKGESLGGYTF.